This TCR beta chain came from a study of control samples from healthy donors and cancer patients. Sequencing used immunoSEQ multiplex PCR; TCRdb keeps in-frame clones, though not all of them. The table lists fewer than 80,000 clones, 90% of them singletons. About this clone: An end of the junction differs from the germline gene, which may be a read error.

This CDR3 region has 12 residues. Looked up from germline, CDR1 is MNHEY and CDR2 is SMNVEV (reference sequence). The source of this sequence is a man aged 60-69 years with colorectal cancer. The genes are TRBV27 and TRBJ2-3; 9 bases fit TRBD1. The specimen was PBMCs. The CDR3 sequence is CASSLLGQGKSF. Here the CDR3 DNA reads TGTGCCAGCAGTTTATTGGGACAGGGAAAGTCTTTT.